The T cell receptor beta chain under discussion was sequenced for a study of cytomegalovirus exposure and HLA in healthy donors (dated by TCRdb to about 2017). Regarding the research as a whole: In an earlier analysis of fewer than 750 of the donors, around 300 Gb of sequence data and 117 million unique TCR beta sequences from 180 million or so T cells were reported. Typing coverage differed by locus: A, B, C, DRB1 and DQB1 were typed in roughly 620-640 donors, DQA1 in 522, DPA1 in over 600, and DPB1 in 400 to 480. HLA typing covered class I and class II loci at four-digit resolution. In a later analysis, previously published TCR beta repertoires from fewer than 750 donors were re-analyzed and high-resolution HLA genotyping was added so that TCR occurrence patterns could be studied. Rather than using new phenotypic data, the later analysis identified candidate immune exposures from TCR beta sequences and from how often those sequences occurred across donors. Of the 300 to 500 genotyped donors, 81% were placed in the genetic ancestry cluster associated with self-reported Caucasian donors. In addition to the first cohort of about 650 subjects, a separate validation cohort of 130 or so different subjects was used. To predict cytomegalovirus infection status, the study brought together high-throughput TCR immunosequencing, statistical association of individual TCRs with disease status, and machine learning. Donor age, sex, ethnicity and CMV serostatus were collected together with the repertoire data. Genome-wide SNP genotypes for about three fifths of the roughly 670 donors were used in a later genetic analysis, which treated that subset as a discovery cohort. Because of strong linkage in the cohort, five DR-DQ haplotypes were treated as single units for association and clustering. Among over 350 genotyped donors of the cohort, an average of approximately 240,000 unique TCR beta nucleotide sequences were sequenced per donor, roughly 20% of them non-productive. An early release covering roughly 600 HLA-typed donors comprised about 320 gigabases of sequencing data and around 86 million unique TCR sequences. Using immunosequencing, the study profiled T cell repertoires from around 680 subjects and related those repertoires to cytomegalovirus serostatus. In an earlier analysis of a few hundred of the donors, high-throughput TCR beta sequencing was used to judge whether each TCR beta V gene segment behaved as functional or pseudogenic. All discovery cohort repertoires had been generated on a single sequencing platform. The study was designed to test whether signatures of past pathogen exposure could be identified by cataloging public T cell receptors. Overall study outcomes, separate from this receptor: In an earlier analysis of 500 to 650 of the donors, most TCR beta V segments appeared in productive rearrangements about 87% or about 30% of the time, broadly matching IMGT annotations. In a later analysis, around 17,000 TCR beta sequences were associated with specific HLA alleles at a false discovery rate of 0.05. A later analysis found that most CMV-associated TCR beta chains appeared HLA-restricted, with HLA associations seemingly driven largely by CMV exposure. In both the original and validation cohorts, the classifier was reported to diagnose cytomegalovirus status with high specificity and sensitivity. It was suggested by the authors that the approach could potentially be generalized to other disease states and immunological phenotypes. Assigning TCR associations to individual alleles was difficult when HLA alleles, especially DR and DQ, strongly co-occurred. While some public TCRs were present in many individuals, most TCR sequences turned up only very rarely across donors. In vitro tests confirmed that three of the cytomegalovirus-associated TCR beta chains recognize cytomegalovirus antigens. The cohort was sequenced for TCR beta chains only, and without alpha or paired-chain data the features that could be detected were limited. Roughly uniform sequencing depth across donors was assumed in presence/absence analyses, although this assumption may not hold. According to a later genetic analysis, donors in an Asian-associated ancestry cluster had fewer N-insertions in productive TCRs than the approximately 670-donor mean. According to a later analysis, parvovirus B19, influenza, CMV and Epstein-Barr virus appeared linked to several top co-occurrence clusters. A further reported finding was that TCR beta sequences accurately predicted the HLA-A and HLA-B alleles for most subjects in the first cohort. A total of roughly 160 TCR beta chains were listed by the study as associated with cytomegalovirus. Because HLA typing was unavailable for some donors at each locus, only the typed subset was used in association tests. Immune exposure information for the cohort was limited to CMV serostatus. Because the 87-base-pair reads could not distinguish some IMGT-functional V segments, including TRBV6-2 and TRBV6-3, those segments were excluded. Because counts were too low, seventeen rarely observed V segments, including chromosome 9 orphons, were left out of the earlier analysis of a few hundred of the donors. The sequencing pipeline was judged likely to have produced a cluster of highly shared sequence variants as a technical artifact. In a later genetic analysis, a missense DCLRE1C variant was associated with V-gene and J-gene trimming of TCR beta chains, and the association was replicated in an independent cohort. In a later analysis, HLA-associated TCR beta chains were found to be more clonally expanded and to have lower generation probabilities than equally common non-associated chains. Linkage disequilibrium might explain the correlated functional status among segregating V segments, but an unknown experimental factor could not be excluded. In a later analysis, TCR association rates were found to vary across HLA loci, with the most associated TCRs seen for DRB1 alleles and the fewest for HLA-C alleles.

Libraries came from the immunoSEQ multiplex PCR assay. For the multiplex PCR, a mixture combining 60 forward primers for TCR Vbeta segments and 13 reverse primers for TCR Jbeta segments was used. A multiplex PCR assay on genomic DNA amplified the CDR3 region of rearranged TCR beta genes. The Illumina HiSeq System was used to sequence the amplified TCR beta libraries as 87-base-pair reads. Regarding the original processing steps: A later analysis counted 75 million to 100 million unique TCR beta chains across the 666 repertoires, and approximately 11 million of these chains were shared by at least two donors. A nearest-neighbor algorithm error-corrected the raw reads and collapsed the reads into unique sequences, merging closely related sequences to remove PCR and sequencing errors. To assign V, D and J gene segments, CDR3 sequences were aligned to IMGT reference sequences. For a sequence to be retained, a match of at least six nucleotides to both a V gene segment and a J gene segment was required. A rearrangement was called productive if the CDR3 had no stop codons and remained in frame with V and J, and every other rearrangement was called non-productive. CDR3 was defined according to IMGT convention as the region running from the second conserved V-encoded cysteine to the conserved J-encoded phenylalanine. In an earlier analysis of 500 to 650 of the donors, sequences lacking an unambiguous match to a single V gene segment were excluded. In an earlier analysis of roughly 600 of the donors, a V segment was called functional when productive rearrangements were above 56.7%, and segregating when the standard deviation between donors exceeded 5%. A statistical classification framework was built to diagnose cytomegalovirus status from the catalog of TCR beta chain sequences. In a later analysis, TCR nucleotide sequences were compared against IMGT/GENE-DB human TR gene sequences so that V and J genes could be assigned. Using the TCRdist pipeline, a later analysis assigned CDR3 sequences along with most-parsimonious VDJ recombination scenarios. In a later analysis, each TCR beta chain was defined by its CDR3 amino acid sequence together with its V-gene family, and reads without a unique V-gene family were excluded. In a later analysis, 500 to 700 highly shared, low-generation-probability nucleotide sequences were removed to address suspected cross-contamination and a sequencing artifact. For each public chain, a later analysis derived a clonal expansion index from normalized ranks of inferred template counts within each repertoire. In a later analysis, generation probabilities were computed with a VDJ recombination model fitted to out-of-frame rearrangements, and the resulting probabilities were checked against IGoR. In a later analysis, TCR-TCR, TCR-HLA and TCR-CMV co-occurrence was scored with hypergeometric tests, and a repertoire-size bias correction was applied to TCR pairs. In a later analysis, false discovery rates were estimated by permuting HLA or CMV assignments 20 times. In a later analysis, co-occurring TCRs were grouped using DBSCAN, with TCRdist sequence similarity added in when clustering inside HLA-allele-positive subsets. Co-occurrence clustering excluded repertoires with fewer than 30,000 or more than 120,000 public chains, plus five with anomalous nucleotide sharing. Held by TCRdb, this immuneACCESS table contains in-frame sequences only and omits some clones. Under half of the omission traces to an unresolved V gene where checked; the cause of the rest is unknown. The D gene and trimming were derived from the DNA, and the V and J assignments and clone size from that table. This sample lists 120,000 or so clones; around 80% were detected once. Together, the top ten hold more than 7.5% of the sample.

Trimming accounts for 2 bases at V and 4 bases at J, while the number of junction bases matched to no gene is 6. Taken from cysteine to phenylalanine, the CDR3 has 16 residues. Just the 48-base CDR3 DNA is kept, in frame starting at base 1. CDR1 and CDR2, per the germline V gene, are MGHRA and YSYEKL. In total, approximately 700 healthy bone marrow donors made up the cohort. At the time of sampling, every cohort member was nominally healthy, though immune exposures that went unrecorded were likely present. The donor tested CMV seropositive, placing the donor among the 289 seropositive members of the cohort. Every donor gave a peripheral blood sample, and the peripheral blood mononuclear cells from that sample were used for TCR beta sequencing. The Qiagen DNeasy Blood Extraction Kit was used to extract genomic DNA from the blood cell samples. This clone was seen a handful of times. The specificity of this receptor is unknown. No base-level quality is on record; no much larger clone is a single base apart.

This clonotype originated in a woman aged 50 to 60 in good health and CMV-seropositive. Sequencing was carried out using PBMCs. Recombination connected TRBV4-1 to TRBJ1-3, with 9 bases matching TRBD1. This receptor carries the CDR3 CASSQLGTGKGNTIYF. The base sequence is TGCGCCAGCAGCCAACTCGGGACAGGGAAAGGAAACACCATATATTTT.